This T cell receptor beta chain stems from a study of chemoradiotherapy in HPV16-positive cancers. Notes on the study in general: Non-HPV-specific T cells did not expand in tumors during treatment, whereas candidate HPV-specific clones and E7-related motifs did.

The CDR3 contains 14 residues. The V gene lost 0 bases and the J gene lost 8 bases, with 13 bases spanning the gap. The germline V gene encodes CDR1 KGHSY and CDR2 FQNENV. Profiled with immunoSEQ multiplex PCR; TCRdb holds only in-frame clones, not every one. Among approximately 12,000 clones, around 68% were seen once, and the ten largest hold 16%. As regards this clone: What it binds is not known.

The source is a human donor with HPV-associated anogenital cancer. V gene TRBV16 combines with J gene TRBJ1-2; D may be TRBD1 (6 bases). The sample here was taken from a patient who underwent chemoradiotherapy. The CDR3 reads CASSQSGGRWGYTF. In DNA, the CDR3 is TGTGCCAGCAGCCAATCCGGGGGGCGTTGGGGCTACACCTTC.